These 17 T cell receptor beta chains came from one sample sequenced in a study of blood T cells in healthy people across ages. Then a second PCR, running about 6 to 12 cycles, was carried out with a sample-barcoded 5' primer and a J-beta primer mix. Each CDR3 protein gets one entry after TCRdb re-called the 5' RACE reads with MiXCR. Of over 600,000 distinct CDR3 sequences listed, roughly 20% are singletons. Sequencing used blood. The receptor set was obtained from a man between 65 and 85 years old in good health.

V and J are TRBV11-2 and TRBJ2-5; D might be TRBD2 (6 bases). Trimming took off 4 bases at V and 1 base at J, with 13 bases between the two ends. Looked up from germline, CDR1 is SGHAT and CDR2 is FQNNGV. This CDR3 has 15 amino acids. This chain's CDR3 is CASSSGTHTQETQYF. The CDR3 DNA follows: TGTGCCAGCAGCTCCGGGACTCACACCCAAGAGACCCAGTACTTC.

The rearrangement joins TRBV20-1 to TRBJ1-4, with 7 bases that match TRBD1. The CDR3 loop spans 13 amino acids. Per germline, CDR1 DFQATT and CDR2 SNEGSKA (reference sequence). V was clipped by 4 bases and J by 7 bases; unmatched bases: 6. CDR3 amino acids: CSAIRGRGEKLFF. Here the CDR3 DNA reads TGCAGTGCTATAAGGGGGCGAGGTGAAAAACTGTTTTTT.

The chain uses TRBV29-1 and TRBJ1-1, with D unresolved. The CDR3 loop spans 11 amino acids. From germline, CDR1 is SQVTM and CDR2 ANQGSEA. Trimming left V 4 bases short and J 1 base short, with 4 bases between. CDR3 region: CSVGQNTEAFF. The CDR3 bases are TGCAGCGTTGGACAGAACACTGAAGCTTTCTTT.

The V gene is TRBV7-2, the J gene TRBJ2-2, with a tentative D call TRBD2 (6 bases). This CDR3 comprises 15 residues. From germline, CDR1 is SGHTA and CDR2 FQGNSA. The V and J ends lost 1 base and 8 bases respectively, with 14 bases between them. The CDR3, as DNA: TGTGCCAGCAGCTTAGAGGCACTAGCTGCTGGGGAGCTGTTTTTT. It specifies CASSLEALAAGELFF.

This clonotype was counted between two and nine times. V and J are TRBV12-3 or TRBV12-4 and TRBJ2-1; perhaps TRBD2 as D (5 bases). Deletions cut 6 bases from V and 2 bases from J, with 14 bases between. The length of the CDR3 is 15 residues. CDR3 sequence reads: CASSPTSIAYNEQFF. In DNA form, the CDR3 reads TGTGCCAGCAGCCCTACTAGTATCGCCTACAATGAGCAGTTCTTC.

This clonotype was detected only a few times. V usage is TRBV20-1 and J usage is TRBJ2-3; perhaps TRBD2 as D (6 bases). CDR3 length: 15 residues. The ends were cut back, 0 bases at V and 0 bases at J, with 10 bases in the middle. The germline CDR1 and CDR2 sequences are DFQATT and SNEGSKA (reference sequence). In DNA, the CDR3 is TGCAGTGCTAGAGATATGGGACTGAGCACAGATACGCAGTATTTT. This translates into CSARDMGLSTDTQYF.

This clonotype showed up just a few times. The chain combines TRBV7-2 with TRBJ2-7; D unresolved. There are 14 residues in the CDR3. The germline CDR1 and CDR2 sequences are SGHTA and FQGNSA. The ends were cut back, 3 bases at V and 0 bases at J, with 9 bases in the middle. Here the CDR3 DNA reads TGTGCCAGCAGCTTTGGCGTTTACTCCTACGAGCAGTACTTC. Translation: CASSFGVYSYEQYF.

This CDR3 is CASSYQSNTEAFF. The CDR3 DNA reads as TGTGCCAGCAGCTATCAATCGAACACTGAAGCTTTCTTT. The V gene is TRBV7-2, the J gene TRBJ1-1; D is uncertain. In germline, CDR1 is SGHTA, CDR2 FQGNSA. V shed 4 bases and J shed 1 base, with 7 bases lying between them. The CDR3 is made up of 13 amino acids.

This clonotype has only a few counts. This chain uses TRBV21-1 with TRBJ2-7; no check of the table's D call, TRBD1, against the DNA was made. TRBV21-1 counts as a pseudogene. The CDR3 extends over 12 amino acids. The CDR3 is CASRNRGYEQYF. The CDR3, as DNA: TGTGCCAGCAGGAACAGGGGCTACGAGCAGTACTTC.

This clonotype was seen more than once but under ten times. The CDR3: CASSLVVSAKETQYF. As DNA, the CDR3 is TGCGCCAGCAGCTTGGTGGTGTCAGCCAAAGAGACCCAGTACTTC. This chain connects TRBV5-1 to TRBJ2-5; D is unclear. Trimming left V 0 bases short and J 3 bases short, with 12 bases between. Germline V CDR1 and CDR2: SGHRS, YFSETQ. CDR3 length equals 15 residues.

Ten or more counts support this clonotype. V and J are TRBV20-1 and TRBJ2-1; 12 nucleotides agree with TRBD2. V shed 0 bases and J 7 bases; nucleotides not matched to a gene: 1. Germline lookup yields CDR1 DFQATT and CDR2 SNEGSKA (reference sequence). The CDR3 is made up of 14 amino acids. The DNA of the CDR3 is TGCAGTGCTAGAGACACTAGCGGGAGGAATGAGCAGTTCTTC. The encoded protein is CSARDTSGRNEQFF.

V and J are TRBV20-1 and TRBJ2-3; maybe TRBD2 (6 bases). The V end was cut by 2 bases, the J end by 4 bases, with 16 bases between. Germline values: CDR1 DFQATT, CDR2 SNEGSKA (reference sequence). This CDR3 comprises 15 residues. CDR3 residues: CSARKASAHADTQYF. The CDR3 bases are TGCAGTGCTAGAAAGGCTAGCGCACACGCAGATACGCAGTATTTT.

This rearrangement joins TRBV12-3 or TRBV12-4 to TRBJ2-2; TRBD2 is a possible D gene (6 bases). CDR3 length: 15 residues. The germline V and J ends were trimmed by 6 bases and 8 bases, with 19 bases remaining between them. This chain's CDR3 is CASSPPGLAGGELFF. The CDR3 region has the DNA TGTGCCAGCAGCCCCCCGGGACTTGCGGGTGGGGAGCTGTTTTTT.

This chain links TRBV28 with TRBJ1-4; 8 bases are shared with TRBD1. Germline V gene lookup returns CDR1 MDHEN and CDR2 SYDVKM. The CDR3 is 15 residues long. Trimming removed 4 bases from V and 8 bases from J; junction bases left unmatched: 9. CDR3 amino acids: CASSSGQGGGEKLFF. In DNA, the CDR3 is TGTGCCAGCAGTTCCGGACAGGGTGGGGGGGAAAAACTGTTTTTT.

The V call is TRBV3-1, the J call TRBJ2-1, with D perhaps assigned TRBD1 or TRBD2 (6 bases each). Per the germline V gene, CDR1 is LGHDT and CDR2 is YNNKEL (reference sequence). This CDR3 has 16 amino acids. Trimming stripped 1 base from V and 3 bases from J, with 13 bases between. The CDR3 region has the DNA TGTGCCAGCAGCCAAGTCGGCAGGGGACTCTACAATGAGCAGTTCTTC. This codes for CASSQVGRGLYNEQFF.

This clonotype has a handful of counts. V and J are TRBV5-1 and TRBJ1-1; tentatively, D is TRBD1 (6 bases). Germline V gene lookup returns CDR1 SGHRS and CDR2 YFSETQ. The CDR3 is 16 amino acids. The V and J ends lost 4 bases and 5 bases respectively, with 21 bases between them. This chain's CDR3 is CASSVGTGGASTEAFF. As DNA, the CDR3 is TGCGCCAGCAGCGTAGGAACCGGGGGCGCGAGTACTGAAGCTTTCTTT.

This clonotype was seen ten or more times. The CDR3, as DNA: TGCGCCAGCAGCCAAGTACAGGGGGCTCAGCCCCAGCATTTT. Translation gives CASSQVQGAQPQHF. The chain carries TRBV4-1 and TRBJ1-5; TRBD1 matches at 9 bases. The CDR3 consists of 14 residues. V was pared by 1 base and J by 6 bases, with 1 base of the junction left unmatched. Germline V gene data show CDR1 as MGHRA and CDR2 as YSYEKL.